Sequencing of this T cell receptor beta chain was carried out in a study of read filtering for tumor transcriptome and immune sequencing. Background on the study: IR-seq gave about 3.5 to 11 million TCR reads per sample; RNA-seq gave roughly 80 to 1,300. General study points: Without single-read clonotypes, shared clonotype proportions correlated more between IR-seq and RNA-seq. The CD138-negative fraction was mixed bone marrow immune cells, not pure T cells.

V lost 2 bases to trimming and J lost 0 bases, with 9 bases between them. This CDR3 has 15 amino acids. CDR1 is MNHNY and CDR2 is SVGAGI in the germline V gene (reference sequence). This clonotype came up many times. Its cognate antigen is unknown. The library was built from around 380 ng RNA with molecular barcoded adaptors for alpha/delta and beta/gamma chains. TCRdb reprocessed the reads via MiXCR and lists one record per CDR3 protein. The sample contains about 57,000 distinct CDR3 sequences, about 15% of which appear only once. The V call is TRBV6-6, the J call TRBJ2-3; D is possibly TRBD1 (6 bases). Sequencing used a population of CD138-negative cells sorted from bone marrow. This receptor was obtained from a donor at least 40 years old with multiple myeloma. The CDR3 nucleotides read TGTGCCAGCAGTTACGGGGGCCCCAGCACAGATACGCAGTATTTT. It yields the protein CASSYGGPSTDTQYF.